These 13 T cell receptor beta chains were all obtained from the same sample, sequenced in a study of shared clonotypes between healthy human individuals. Clones were sequenced by immunoSEQ multiplex PCR, and TCRdb holds only the in-frame ones, with some missing. The table includes about 560,000 clones, around 77% detected once. The sequencing sample was made of PBMCs. Receptors were obtained from a woman in her thirties or forties in good health. Some clones in this sample may be carry-over from other donors' samples.

To note about this clone: The sample holds other DNA sequences that translate to the same CDR3. The chain employs TRBV30 and TRBJ2-1; D gene unclear. The CDR3 consists of 13 residues. Germline values: CDR1 GTSNPN, CDR2 SVGIG (reference sequence). The V end was cut by 0 bases, the J end by 4 bases, with 7 bases between. This chain's CDR3 is CAWSVGDYNEQFF. The DNA of the CDR3 is TGTGCCTGGAGTGTTGGTGATTACAATGAGCAGTTCTTC.

With respect to this clone: With a much larger clone just one base away, this may be a read error. This chain joins TRBV5-6 and TRBJ2-5; maybe TRBD1 (6 bases). The end of the DNA fits TRBJ2-7 better, so the J call may be wrong. CDR3 length equals 14 residues. Germline CDR1 reads SGHDT; CDR2 reads YYEEEE. This CDR3 reads CASSNPGHYYEQYF. The CDR3 nucleotides read TGTGCCAGCAGCAACCCGGGACACTACTACGAGCAGTACTTC.

This rearrangement joins TRBV5-6 to TRBJ2-7, with 16 bases that match TRBD2. The CDR3 has 13 residues. The V gene end was trimmed by 4 bases and the J gene end by 11 bases; junction bases not matched to a gene: 3. From germline, CDR1 is SGHDT and CDR2 YYEEEE. Here the CDR3 DNA reads TGTGCCAGCAGCCCGGGACTAGCGGGAGGGAAGTACTTC. This encodes CASSPGLAGGKYF. The variable domain in full, with the rest retrieved from reference TRBV5-6 and TRBJ2-7, is DAGVTQSPTHLIKTRGQQVTLRCSPKSGHDTVSWYQQALGQGPQFIFQYYEEEERQRGNFPDRFSGHQFPNYSSELNVNALLLGDSALYLCASSPGLAGGKYFGPGTRLTVT.

The gene calls are TRBV6-1 and TRBJ1-2, with TRBD1 identical over 7 bases. CDR1 is MNHNS, CDR2 SASEGT, per germline. This CDR3 comprises 15 residues. J lost 4 bases, V lost 5 bases, and 10 bases had no gene match. As DNA, the CDR3 is TGTGCCAGCAGTACCCAAGGGACAGCCAGCTATGGCTACACCTTC. Translated, it gives CASSTQGTASYGYTF.

The chain is built from TRBV7-6 and TRBJ2-1; 8 bases line up with TRBD2. This CDR3 has 20 residues. J gave up 0 bases and V 3 bases, and 16 bases lay outside the gene matches. Germline CDR1 is SGHVS and CDR2 is FNYEAQ. The CDR3 spells CASSFPGGESDLSSYNEQFF. In DNA, the CDR3 is TGTGCCAGCAGCTTCCCCGGGGGGGAAAGCGACCTGAGCTCCTACAATGAGCAGTTCTTC.

This clone showed up just a few times. The V call is TRBV10-2, the J call TRBJ1-3; D unresolved. V was shortened by 0 bases and J by 3 bases, with 12 bases between the two germline ends. Germline CDR1 reads WSHSY; CDR2 reads SAAADI. There are 16 residues in the CDR3. CDR3 DNA: TGCGCCAGCAGTGAGTCAGGAGGCTGGAATGGAAACACCATATATTTT. It yields the protein CASSESGGWNGNTIYF.

This sequence joins TRBV7-6 and TRBJ1-1; D remains unclear. Germline assignment: CDR1 SGHVS and CDR2 FNYEAQ. The CDR3 runs 14 residues. Trimming removed 2 bases at V and 4 bases at J, with 11 bases between. The CDR3 DNA sequence: TGTGCCAGCAGCTTATTTACGGAACTCACTGAAGCTTTCTTT. Its protein is CASSLFTELTEAFF.

The rearrangement joins TRBV11-3 to TRBJ1-1, with TRBD1 as a possible D gene (5 bases). The CDR3 runs to 15 residues. Trimming took off 2 bases at V and 1 base at J, with 11 bases between the two ends. From germline, CDR1 is SGHNT and CDR2 YENEEA. CDR3 nucleotide sequence: TGTGCCAGCAGCTTATCCGGGGGTCAGAACACTGAAGCTTTCTTT. It is translated as CASSLSGGQNTEAFF.

The CDR3 loop reads CASSEAGGEKLFF. CDR3 coding DNA: TGTGCCAGCAGTGAAGCTGGGGGGGAAAAACTGTTTTTT. The V gene is TRBV2, the J gene TRBJ1-4, with D perhaps TRBD1 (5 bases). V lost 0 bases to trimming and J lost 8 bases, with 7 bases between them. Germline V CDR1 and CDR2: SNHLY, FYNNEI. This CDR3 comprises 13 residues.

This clone has at least ten counts. The genes are TRBV29-1 and TRBJ2-3; 10 positions match TRBD1. The germline gives CDR1 SQVTM, CDR2 ANQGSEA. The V gene end was trimmed by 2 bases and the J gene end by 3 bases; junction bases not matched to a gene: 8. The CDR3 runs 16 residues. CDR3 in amino acids: CSVENLGQGGTDTQYF. In nucleotides, the CDR3 is TGCAGCGTTGAAAACCTTGGACAGGGGGGGACAGATACGCAGTATTTT.

This chain connects TRBV6-1 to TRBJ2-1; 8 nucleotides align to TRBD2. Germline V lookup: CDR1 MNHNS, CDR2 SASEGT. Trimming took 6 bases from V and 3 from J; bases not matched to a gene: 4. This CDR3 contains 14 residues. CDR3 coding DNA: TGTGCCAGCAGCCCCGGGACTAGCTACAATGAGCAGTTCTTC. Protein: CASSPGTSYNEQFF.

Remarks on this clone: This specimen includes other DNA sequences encoding the same CDR3. The J gene is TRBJ2-1, the V gene TRBV5-4, with 11 positions matching TRBD2. V shed 4 bases, J shed 4 bases, and the junction held 1 base outside the gene matches. The CDR3 loop spans 14 amino acids. In germline, CDR1 is SGHNT, CDR2 YYREEE (reference sequence). The CDR3 loop is CASSRTSGYNEQFF. The CDR3 DNA reads TGTGCCAGCAGCAGGACTAGCGGGTACAATGAGCAGTTCTTC.

In its sample, this clone was seen many times. The chain combines TRBV19 with TRBJ2-2; D unclear. The CDR3 consists of 15 residues. In germline, CDR1 is LNHDA, CDR2 SQIVND (reference sequence). Trimming left V 4 bases short and J 5 bases short, with 14 bases between. The CDR3 loop reads CASSTRNNPTGELFF. In DNA form, the CDR3 reads TGTGCCAGTAGTACCCGCAATAACCCAACCGGGGAGCTGTTTTTT.